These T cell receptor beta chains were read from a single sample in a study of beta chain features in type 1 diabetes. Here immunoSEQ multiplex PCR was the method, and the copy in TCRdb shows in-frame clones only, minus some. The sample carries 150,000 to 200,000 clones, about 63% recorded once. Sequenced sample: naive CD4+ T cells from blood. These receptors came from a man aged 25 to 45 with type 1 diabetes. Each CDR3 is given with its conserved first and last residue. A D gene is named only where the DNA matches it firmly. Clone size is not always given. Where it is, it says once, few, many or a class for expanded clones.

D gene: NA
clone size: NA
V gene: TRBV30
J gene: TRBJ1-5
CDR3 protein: CAWSPGATTQPQHF
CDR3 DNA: TGTGCCTGGAGCCCCGGGGCTACTACTCAGCCCCAGCATTTT

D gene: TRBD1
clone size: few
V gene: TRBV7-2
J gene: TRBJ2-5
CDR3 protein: CASSGWDRGPETQYF
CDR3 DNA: TGTGCCAGCAGCGGCTGGGACAGGGGGCCAGAGACCCAGTACTTC

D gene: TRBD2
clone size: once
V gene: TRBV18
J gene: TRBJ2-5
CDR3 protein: CASSPLAAGETQYF
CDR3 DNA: TGTGCCAGCTCACCACTAGCAGCGGGGGAGACCCAGTACTTC

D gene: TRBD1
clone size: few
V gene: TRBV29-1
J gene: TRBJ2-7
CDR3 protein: CSVEAHRGTGPSGQYF
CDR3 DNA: TGCAGCGTTGAAGCCCACCGGGGGACAGGCCCCTCCGGGCAGTACTTC

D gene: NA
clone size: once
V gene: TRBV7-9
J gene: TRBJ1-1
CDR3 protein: CASSSQGLNTEAFF
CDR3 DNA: TGTGCCAGCAGCTCCCAGGGACTTAACACTGAAGCTTTCTTT

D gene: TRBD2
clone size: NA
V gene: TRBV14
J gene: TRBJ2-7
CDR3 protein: CASRPSGGSYEQYF
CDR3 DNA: TGTGCCAGCAGACCTAGCGGGGGGTCCTACGAGCAGTACTTC

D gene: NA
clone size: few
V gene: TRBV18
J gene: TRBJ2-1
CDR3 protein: CASSPPYRDGNEQFF
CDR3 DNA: TGTGCCAGCTCACCACCGTACAGGGACGGCAATGAGCAGTTCTTC

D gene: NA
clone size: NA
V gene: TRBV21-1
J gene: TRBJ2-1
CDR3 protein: CASSKMGQGAGEQFF
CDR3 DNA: TGTGCCAGCAGCAAGATGGGACAGGGGGCCGGTGAGCAGTTCTTC

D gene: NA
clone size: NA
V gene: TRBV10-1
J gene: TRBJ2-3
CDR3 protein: CASSESRGAQYF
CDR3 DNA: TGCGCCAGCAGTGAGTCCCGTGGAGCGCAGTATTTT

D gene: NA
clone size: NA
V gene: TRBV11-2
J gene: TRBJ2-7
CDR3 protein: CASSFGRAYEQYF
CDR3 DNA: TGTGCCAGCAGCTTCGGACGGGCCTACGAGCAGTACTTC

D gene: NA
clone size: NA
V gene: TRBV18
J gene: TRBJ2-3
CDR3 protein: CASSPGMQSTDTQYF
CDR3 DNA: TGTGCCAGCTCGCCGGGGATGCAGAGCACAGATACGCAGTATTTT

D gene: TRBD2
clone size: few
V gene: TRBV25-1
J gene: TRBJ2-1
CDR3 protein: CASSEPTSGANEQFF
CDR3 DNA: TGTGCCAGCAGTGAGCCCACTAGCGGGGCAAATGAGCAGTTCTTC

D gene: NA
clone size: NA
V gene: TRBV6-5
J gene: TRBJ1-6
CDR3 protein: CASSRIWGSPLHF
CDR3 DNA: TGTGCCAGCAGTCGTATATGGGGTTCACCCCTCCACTTT

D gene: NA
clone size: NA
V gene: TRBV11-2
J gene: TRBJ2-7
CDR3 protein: CASSPDSSYEQYF
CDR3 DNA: TGTGCCAGCAGTCCCGACAGCTCCTACGAGCAGTACTTC

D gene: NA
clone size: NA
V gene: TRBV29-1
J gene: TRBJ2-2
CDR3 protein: CSVEPTEGELFF
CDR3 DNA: TGCAGCGTTGAACCCACGGAGGGGGAGCTGTTTTTT

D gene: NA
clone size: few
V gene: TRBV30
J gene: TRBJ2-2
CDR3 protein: CACGVYTGELFF
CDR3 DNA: TGTGCCTGCGGGGTTTACACCGGGGAGCTGTTTTTT

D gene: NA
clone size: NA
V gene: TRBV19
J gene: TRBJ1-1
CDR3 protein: CASSHRNTEAFF
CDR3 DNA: TGTGCCAGTAGTCACCGGAACACTGAAGCTTTCTTT

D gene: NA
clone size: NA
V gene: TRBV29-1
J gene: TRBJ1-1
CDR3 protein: CSVNGGTEAFF
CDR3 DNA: TGCAGCGTTAACGGAGGTACCGAAGCTTTCTTT

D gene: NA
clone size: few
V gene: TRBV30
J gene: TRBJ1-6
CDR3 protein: CAWNRFSYSPLHF
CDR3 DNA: TGTGCCTGGAATCGATTTTCGTATTCACCCCTCCACTTT

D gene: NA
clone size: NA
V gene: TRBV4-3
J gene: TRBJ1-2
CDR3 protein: CASSFQGLISGYTF
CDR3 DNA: TGCGCCAGCAGCTTCCAAGGTTTAATTTCTGGCTACACCTTC

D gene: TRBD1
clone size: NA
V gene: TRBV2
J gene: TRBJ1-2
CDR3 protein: CASSGTGNYGYTF
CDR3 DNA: TGTGCCAGCAGTGGGACAGGGAACTATGGCTACACCTTC

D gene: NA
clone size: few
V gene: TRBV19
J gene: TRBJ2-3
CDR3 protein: CATTPEAVGDTQYF
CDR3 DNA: TGTGCCACCACCCCGGAGGCAGTGGGGGATACGCAGTATTTT

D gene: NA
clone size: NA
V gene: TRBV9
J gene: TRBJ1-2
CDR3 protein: CASSLSGQLNYGYTF
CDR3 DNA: TGTGCCAGCAGCCTCTCTGGACAGTTGAACTATGGCTACACCTTC

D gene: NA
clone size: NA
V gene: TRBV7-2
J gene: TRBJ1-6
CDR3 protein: CASSLARGQGASSPLHF
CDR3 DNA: TGTGCCAGCAGCTTAGCGCGGGGCCAGGGAGCTAGTTCACCCCTCCACTTT

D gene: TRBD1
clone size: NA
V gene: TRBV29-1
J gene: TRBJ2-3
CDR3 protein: CSETGGNTDTQYF
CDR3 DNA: TGCAGCGAGACAGGGGGCAACACAGATACGCAGTATTTT

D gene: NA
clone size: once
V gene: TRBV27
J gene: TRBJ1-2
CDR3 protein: CASSPSVQRYGYTF
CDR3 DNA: TGTGCCAGCAGTCCGTCGGTTCAAAGATATGGCTACACCTTC

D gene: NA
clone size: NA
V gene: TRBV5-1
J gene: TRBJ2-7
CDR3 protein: CASSLVADGEQYF
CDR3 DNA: TGCGCCAGCAGCTTGGTGGCAGACGGAGAGCAGTACTTC

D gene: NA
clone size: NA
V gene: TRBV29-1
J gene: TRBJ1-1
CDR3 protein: CSVEPGNTEAFF
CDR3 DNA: TGCAGCGTTGAACCGGGAAACACTGAAGCTTTCTTT

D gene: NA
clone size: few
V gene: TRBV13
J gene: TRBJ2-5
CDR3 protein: CASSLIQPETQYF
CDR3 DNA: TGTGCCAGCAGCTTAATACAGCCAGAGACCCAGTACTTC

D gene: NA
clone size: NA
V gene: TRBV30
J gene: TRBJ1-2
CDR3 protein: CAWSVQGYGYTF
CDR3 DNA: TGTGCCTGGAGTGTACAAGGCTATGGCTACACCTTC

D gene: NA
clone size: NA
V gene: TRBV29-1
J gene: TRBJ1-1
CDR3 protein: CSVGWGAGNRAFF
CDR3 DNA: TGCAGCGTCGGTTGGGGGGCCGGGAACCGAGCTTTCTTT

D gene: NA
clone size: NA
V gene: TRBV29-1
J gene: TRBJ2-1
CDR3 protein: CSVEDRGGKIHNEQFF
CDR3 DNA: TGCAGCGTTGAAGATCGAGGAGGGAAGATCCACAATGAGCAGTTCTTC

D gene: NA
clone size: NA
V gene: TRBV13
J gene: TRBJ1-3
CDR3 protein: CASSLAVSSLRNTIYF
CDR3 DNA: TGTGCCAGCAGCTTAGCCGTCAGCTCGCTTCGAAACACCATATATTTT

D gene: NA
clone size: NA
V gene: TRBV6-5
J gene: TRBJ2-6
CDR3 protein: CASSYLTAGANVLTF
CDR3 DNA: TGTGCCAGCAGTTACCTAACTGCTGGGGCCAACGTCCTGACTTTC

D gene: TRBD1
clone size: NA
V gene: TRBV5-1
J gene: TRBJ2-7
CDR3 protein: CASSLGQGGTYEQYF
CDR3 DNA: TGCGCCAGCAGCTTGGGACAGGGTGGAACCTACGAGCAGTACTTC

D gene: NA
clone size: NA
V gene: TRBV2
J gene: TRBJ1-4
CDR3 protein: CASNLQGGLEEKLFF
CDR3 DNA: TGTGCCAGCAATCTACAGGGTGGGCTCGAGGAAAAACTGTTTTTT

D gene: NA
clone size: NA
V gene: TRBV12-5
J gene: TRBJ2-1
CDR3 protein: CASGSLNEQFF
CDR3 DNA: TGTGCTAGTGGTTCCCTAAATGAGCAGTTCTTC

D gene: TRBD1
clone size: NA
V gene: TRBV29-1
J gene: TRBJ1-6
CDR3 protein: CSVGGTGRNSPLHF
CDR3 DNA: TGCAGCGTTGGAGGGACAGGGCGGAATTCACCCCTCCACTTT

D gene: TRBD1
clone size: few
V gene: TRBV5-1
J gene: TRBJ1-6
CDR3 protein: CASSLYGNRGFHSPLHF
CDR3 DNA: TGCGCCAGCAGCTTGTATGGGAACAGGGGGTTTCATTCACCCCTCCACTTT

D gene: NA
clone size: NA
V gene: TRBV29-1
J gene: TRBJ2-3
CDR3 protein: CSAALGASTDTQYF
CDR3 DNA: TGCAGCGCTGCCTTGGGGGCTAGCACAGATACGCAGTATTTT

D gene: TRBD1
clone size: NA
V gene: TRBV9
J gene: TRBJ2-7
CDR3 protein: CASSATGDSYEQYF
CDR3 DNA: TGTGCCAGCAGCGCAACAGGGGACTCCTACGAGCAGTACTTC

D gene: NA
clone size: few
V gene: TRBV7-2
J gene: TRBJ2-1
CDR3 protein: CASSWTGASSYNEQFF
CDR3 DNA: TGTGCCAGCAGCTGGACGGGGGCCAGCTCCTACAATGAGCAGTTCTTC

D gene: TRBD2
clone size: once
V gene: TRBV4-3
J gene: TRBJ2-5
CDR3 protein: CASSSLAGGPETQYF
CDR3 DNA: TGCGCCAGCAGTTCTCTAGCGGGGGGGCCGGAGACCCAGTACTTC

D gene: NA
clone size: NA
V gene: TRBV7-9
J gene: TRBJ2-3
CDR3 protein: CASSLDVDTQYF
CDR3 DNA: TGTGCCAGCAGCTTAGATGTAGATACGCAGTATTTT

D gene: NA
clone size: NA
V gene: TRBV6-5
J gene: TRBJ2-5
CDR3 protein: CAAGPSQETQYF
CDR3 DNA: TGTGCAGCCGGTCCGTCACAAGAGACCCAGTACTTC

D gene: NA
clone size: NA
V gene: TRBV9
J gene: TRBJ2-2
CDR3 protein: CASSTGTPNTGELFF
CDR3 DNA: TGTGCCAGCAGCACCGGGACACCGAACACCGGGGAGCTGTTTTTT

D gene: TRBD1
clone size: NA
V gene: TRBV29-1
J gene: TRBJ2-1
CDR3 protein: CSVRRTGDPYNEQFF
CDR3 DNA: TGCAGCGTCCGCCGGACAGGGGACCCTTACAATGAGCAGTTCTTC

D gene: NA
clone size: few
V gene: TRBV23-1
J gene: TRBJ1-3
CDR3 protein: CASSQSQGNTIYF
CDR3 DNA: TGCGCCAGCAGTCAAAGTCAGGGAAACACCATATATTTT

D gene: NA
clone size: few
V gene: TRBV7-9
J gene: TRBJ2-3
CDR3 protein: CASSPKTGAKADTQYF
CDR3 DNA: TGTGCCAGCAGCCCTAAAACAGGAGCCAAGGCAGATACGCAGTATTTT

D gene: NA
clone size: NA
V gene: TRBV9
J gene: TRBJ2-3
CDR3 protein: CASSVAIDTQYF
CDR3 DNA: TGTGCCAGCAGCGTAGCTATAGATACGCAGTATTTT

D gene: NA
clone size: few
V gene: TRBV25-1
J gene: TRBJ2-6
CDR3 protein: CASSEYNSGANVLTF
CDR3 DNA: TGTGCCAGCAGTGAATACAACTCTGGGGCCAACGTCCTGACTTTC

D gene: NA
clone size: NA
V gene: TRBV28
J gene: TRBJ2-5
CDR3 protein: CASSGPLRGNQYF
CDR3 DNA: TGTGCCAGCAGCGGACCCCTGCGGGGAAACCAGTACTTC

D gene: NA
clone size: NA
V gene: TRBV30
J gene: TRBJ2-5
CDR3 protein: CAWSVGNLQETQYF
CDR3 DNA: TGTGCCTGGAGTGTGGGGAACTTACAAGAGACCCAGTACTTC

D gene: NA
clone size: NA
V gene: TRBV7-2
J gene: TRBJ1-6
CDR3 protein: CASTRVRDNNSPLHF
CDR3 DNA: TGTGCCAGCACGAGAGTCCGAGATAATAATTCACCCCTCCACTTT

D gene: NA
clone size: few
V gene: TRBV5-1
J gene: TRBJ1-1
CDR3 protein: CASSLERGLNTEAFF
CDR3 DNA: TGCGCCAGCAGCTTGGAACGGGGACTGAACACTGAAGCTTTCTTT

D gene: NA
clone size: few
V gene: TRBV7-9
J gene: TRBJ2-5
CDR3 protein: CASSLGQETQYF
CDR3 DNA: TGTGCCAGCAGCTTGGGACAAGAGACCCAGTACTTC

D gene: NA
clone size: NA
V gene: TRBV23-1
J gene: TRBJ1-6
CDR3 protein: CASSQRTPNSPLHF
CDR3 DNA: TGCGCCAGCAGTCAGCGGACACCGAATTCACCCCTCCACTTT

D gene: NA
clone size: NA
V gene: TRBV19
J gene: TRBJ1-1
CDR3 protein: CASSIRQSDTEAFF
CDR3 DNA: TGTGCCAGTAGTATTCGACAGAGCGACACTGAAGCTTTCTTT

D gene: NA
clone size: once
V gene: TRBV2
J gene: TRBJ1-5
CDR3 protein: CASRPGLTSNQPQHF
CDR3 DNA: TGTGCCAGCAGGCCGGGACTGACTAGCAATCAGCCCCAGCATTTT

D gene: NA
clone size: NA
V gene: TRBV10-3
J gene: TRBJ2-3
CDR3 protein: CAINLDHGTDTQYF
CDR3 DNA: TGTGCCATCAATTTGGATCATGGCACAGATACGCAGTATTTT